Presented here are 27 T cell receptor beta chains from one specimen sequenced in a study of T cell responses to AZD1222 COVID-19 vaccine. Data came from immunoSEQ multiplex PCR; TCRdb stores just in-frame clones and leaves some out. The sample consists of 150,000 to 200,000 clones, 85% to 95% of them appearing once. The specimen comprised peripheral blood, sampled 28 days after the second AZD1222 dose. The receptors come from an adult who received the AZD1222 COVID-19 vaccine.

The rearrangement links TRBV5-1 to TRBJ1-4; perhaps TRBD1 as D (6 bases). Germline CDR1 is SGHRS and CDR2 is YFSETQ. Deletions cut 2 bases from V and 7 bases from J, with 15 bases between. The CDR3 runs 15 residues. The CDR3 loop is CASSLEGTSLEKLFF. CDR3 DNA: TGCGCCAGCAGCTTAGAAGGGACATCTCTTGAAAAACTGTTTTTT.

The chain joins TRBV18 to TRBJ1-1, with unresolved D. V was pared by 0 bases and J by 4 bases, with 9 bases between. The CDR3 runs 14 residues. Germline V gene data show CDR1 as KGHSH and CDR2 as LQKENI. The CDR3 protein is CASSPPGPGTEAFF. The CDR3 nucleotides are TGTGCCAGCTCACCACCCGGTCCTGGCACTGAAGCTTTCTTT.

The chain carries TRBV27 and TRBJ1-1; unclear D gene. V was trimmed by 0 bases and J by 10 bases, leaving 12 bases between them. The CDR3 has 13 residues. Looked up from germline, CDR1 is MNHEY and CDR2 is SMNVEV (reference sequence). CDR3 sequence reads: CASSLSGQVAAFF. The DNA of the CDR3 is TGTGCCAGCAGTTTATCAGGGCAGGTGGCAGCTTTCTTT.

This clone was observed a single time. In DNA form, the CDR3 reads TGTGCCAGCACCAGAGGGCGGGGGTTAAATTACGAGCAGTACTTC. This encodes CASTRGRGLNYEQYF. The chain joins TRBV2 to TRBJ2-7, with TRBD2 matching over 7 bases. CDR3 size: 15 residues. V trimming: 7 bases; J trimming: 4 bases; junction bases outside the gene matches: 13. The germline V gene encodes CDR1 SNHLY and CDR2 FYNNEI. The variable domain in full, with the rest retrieved from reference TRBV2 and TRBJ2-7, is EPEVTQTPSHQVTQMGQEVILRCVPISNHLYFYWYRQILGQKVEFLVSFYNNEISEKSEIFDDQFSVERPDGSNFTLKIRSTKLEDSAMYFCASTRGRGLNYEQYFGPGTRLTVT.

The chain joins TRBV11-3 to TRBJ2-3; the D gene is possibly TRBD2 (5 bases). The V end lost 1 base, the J end lost 3 bases, and 8 bases lay between the germline ends. In germline, CDR1 is SGHNT, CDR2 YENEEA. This CDR3 comprises 14 residues. CDR3 residues: CASSLGSGTDTQYF. The DNA for the CDR3 is TGTGCCAGCAGCTTAGGATCGGGGACAGATACGCAGTATTTT.

This clone showed up just once. The V gene is TRBV10-1, the J gene TRBJ1-3; D is ambiguous. With 3 bases removed from V and 0 bases from J, the gap between germline ends came to 9 bases. This CDR3 has 15 amino acids. CDR1 is WNHNN and CDR2 is SYGVQD in the germline V gene (reference sequence). In nucleotides, the CDR3 is TGCGCCAGCAGTGACGTTGGGCGCTCTGGAAACACCATATATTTT. Translation: CASSDVGRSGNTIYF.

The rearrangement joins TRBV25-1 to TRBJ1-1; unclear D gene. V was pared by 2 bases and J by 3 bases, with 7 bases between. The CDR3 runs to 13 residues. Germline V gene lookup returns CDR1 MGHDK and CDR2 SYGVNS. CDR3 DNA sequence: TGTGCCAGCAGTGAACGGAGTTACACTGAAGCTTTCTTT. Translated, it gives CASSERSYTEAFF. The whole variable domain, filled in from reference TRBV25-1 and TRBJ1-1, reads EADIYQTPRYLVIGTGKKITLECSQTMGHDKMYWYQQDPGMELHLIHYSYGVNSTEKGDLSSESTVSRIRTEHFPLTLESARPSHTSQYLCASSERSYTEAFFGQGTRLTVV.

The V call is TRBV9, the J call TRBJ2-5; D is possibly TRBD2 (7 bases). The germline V gene has CDR1 SGDLS and CDR2 YYNGEE. The CDR3 is made up of 16 amino acids. The V end was cut by 0 bases, the J end by 4 bases, with 16 bases between. This CDR3 is CASSVGGGVVGETQYF. The CDR3 DNA is TGTGCCAGCAGCGTAGGAGGGGGGGTAGTTGGAGAGACCCAGTACTTC.

This clone appeared once. V is TRBV5-1 and J is TRBJ1-2; 7 positions agree with TRBD1. With V trimmed by 2 bases and J by 7 bases, 8 bases remained unmatched. The CDR3 spans 14 residues. Germline V gene sequence: CDR1 SGHRS, CDR2 YFSETQ. CDR3 amino acids: CASSFTGASIGYTF. CDR3 coding DNA: TGCGCCAGCAGCTTTACAGGGGCGTCTATTGGCTACACCTTC.

Only one count was recorded for this clone. This rearrangement joins TRBV3-1 (or the pseudogene TRBV3-2) to TRBJ1-1; 9 positions agree with TRBD1. CDR1 is LGHDT, CDR2 YNNKEL, per germline (reference sequence). Trimming removed 4 bases from V and 10 bases from J; junction bases left unmatched: 16. The CDR3 consists of 16 residues. CDR3 DNA: TGTGCCAGCAGCCCTCGTGACTCCACAGGGGGCGCGAGAGCTTTCTTT. Protein product: CASSPRDSTGGARAFF.

The chain links TRBV19 to TRBJ1-5; D is uncertain. V was clipped by 6 bases and J by 7 bases, with 16 bases between them. CDR3 length: 14 amino acids. Germline loops: CDR1 LNHDA, CDR2 SQIVND (reference sequence). In nucleotides, the CDR3 is TGTGCCAGTAGGCGTATCCCCGGCGGACAGCCCCAGCATTTT. It yields the protein CASRRIPGGQPQHF. Filled out from reference TRBV19 and TRBJ1-5, the complete variable domain reads DGGITQSPKYLFRKEGQNVTLSCEQNLNHDAMYWYRQDPGQGLRLIYYSQIVNDFQKGDIAEGYSVSREKKESFPLTVTSAQKNPTAFYLCASRRIPGGQPQHFGDGTRLSIL.

This chain links TRBV5-6 with TRBJ1-2, with 10 bases that match TRBD1. The germline V gene has CDR1 SGHDT and CDR2 YYEEEE. The ends lost 3 bases at V and 8 bases at J; junction bases unmatched: 16. The CDR3 loop spans 17 amino acids. The CDR3 coding sequence is TGTGCCAGCAGCTATGGGGATAGGGACAGGGGAGTAAGCGGCTACACCTTC. Translation: CASSYGDRDRGVSGYTF.

The V call is TRBV4-2, the J call TRBJ1-1; 8 nucleotides match TRBD1. J was trimmed by 0 bases and V by 2 bases; bases with no gene match: 5. The CDR3 is made up of 16 amino acids. The germline gives CDR1 LGHNA, CDR2 YNFKEQ. The CDR3 loop reads CASSQIPTGVNTEAFF. In DNA, the CDR3 is TGTGCCAGCAGCCAAATTCCGACAGGGGTGAACACTGAAGCTTTCTTT.

This sequence joins TRBV3-1 (or the pseudogene TRBV3-2) and TRBJ1-3, with D hard to call. V lost 1 base and J 0 bases, leaving 10 bases between the germline ends. Per germline, CDR1 LGHDT and CDR2 YNNKEL (reference sequence). CDR3 length: 16 residues. The CDR3 loop reads CASSQGRATSGNTIYF. The CDR3 nucleotides read TGTGCCAGCAGCCAAGGGCGGGCAACCTCTGGAAACACCATATATTTT.

This chain uses TRBV28 with TRBJ1-5; no definite D call. Between the trimmed V and J ends, which lost 2 bases and 0 bases, there was a span of 5 bases. The CDR3 is 14 amino acids. CDR1 and CDR2 from the germline V gene are MDHEN and SYDVKM. This CDR3 is CASSLISSNQPQHF. The CDR3 DNA follows: TGTGCCAGCAGTTTAATTAGTAGCAATCAGCCCCAGCATTTT.

This clone has only one observation. The chain employs TRBV10-1 and TRBJ2-6; no clear D gene. Germline CDR1 is WNHNN and CDR2 is SYGVQD (reference sequence). The CDR3 loop spans 14 amino acids. V dropped 0 bases and J dropped 4 bases, with 4 bases sitting between them. The DNA for the CDR3 is TGCGCCAGCAGTGAGTCGTCGGGGGCCAACGTCCTGACTTTC. Encoded protein: CASSESSGANVLTF.

This chain uses TRBV9 with TRBJ2-1; possible D gene TRBD1, 6 bases. The CDR3 sequence is 16 residues long. Looked up from germline, CDR1 is SGDLS and CDR2 is YYNGEE. The V gene lost 0 bases and the J gene lost 8 bases, with 18 bases spanning the gap. The CDR3 DNA reads as TGTGCCAGCAGCGTAGTTTGGGGAACAGGGATCGATGAGCAGTTCTTC. It yields the protein CASSVVWGTGIDEQFF.

V and J are TRBV28 and TRBJ1-1; maybe TRBD1 (6 bases). Trimming cost V 6 bases and J 2 bases, with 16 bases left between them. CDR3 length: 15 amino acids. CDR1 and CDR2 from the germline V gene are MDHEN and SYDVKM. CDR3 bases: TGTGCCAGCAGAAACTCCGGACAGCCAAACACTGAAGCTTTCTTT. Its translation: CASRNSGQPNTEAFF.

The rearrangement joins TRBV11-1 to TRBJ2-3, with 8 positions matching TRBD2. This CDR3 is 15 amino acids long. Looked up from germline, CDR1 is SGHAT and CDR2 is FQDESV (reference sequence). Trimming cost V 5 bases and J 4 bases; bases outside gene matches: 8. CDR3 region: CASSASGRVADTQYF. In nucleotides, the CDR3 is TGTGCCAGCAGCGCGAGCGGGAGAGTGGCAGATACGCAGTATTTT.

The chain uses TRBV5-5 and TRBJ1-4, with D perhaps TRBD1 (6 bases). Looked up from germline, CDR1 is SGHKS and CDR2 is YYEKEE (reference sequence). This CDR3 region has 14 residues. Trimming removed 4 bases at V and 10 bases at J, with 17 bases between. DNA for the CDR3: TGTGCCAGCAGCAACCAGGGGAGTGTCGGAAAACTGTTTTTT. Protein sequence: CASSNQGSVGKLFF. Variable domain in full (rest from reference TRBV5-5 and TRBJ1-4): DAGVTQSPTHLIKTRGQQVTLRCSPISGHKSVSWYQQVLGQGPQFIFQYYEKEERGRGNFPDRFSARQFPNYSSELNVNALLLGDSALYLCASSNQGSVGKLFFGSGTQLSVL.

The chain uses TRBV12-3 or TRBV12-4 and TRBJ1-2; the D is unclear. The CDR3 has 13 amino acids. V gave up 2 bases and J gave up 8 bases, with 12 bases separating them. The CDR3 nucleotides are TGTGCCAGCAGTTTAATTTTCGGGAACGGCTACACCTTC. This translates into CASSLIFGNGYTF.

DNA of the CDR3: TGTGCCAGCAGTCTCCAACAGGGCTACTATGGCTACACCTTC. Residues: CASSLQQGYYGYTF. The chain is built from TRBV28 and TRBJ1-2, with a weak D call TRBD1 (6 bases). Germline CDR1 and CDR2: MDHEN and SYDVKM. Trimming took off 5 bases at V and 3 bases at J, with 13 bases between the two ends. The CDR3 length is 14 residues.

This chain joins TRBV30 and TRBJ2-5; D is ambiguous. V lost 0 bases to trimming and J lost 2 bases, with 7 bases between them. Germline CDR1 reads GTSNPN; CDR2 reads SVGIG (reference sequence). The CDR3 covers 13 residues. The chain's CDR3 is CAWSVRPQETQYF. Here the CDR3 DNA reads TGTGCCTGGAGTGTACGTCCGCAAGAGACCCAGTACTTC. Combining the CDR3 with reference TRBV30 and TRBJ2-5 gives the whole variable domain SQTIHQWPATLVQPVGSPLSLECTVEGTSNPNLYWYRQAAGRGLQLLFYSVGIGQISSEVPQNLSASRPQDRQFILSSKKLLLSDSGFYLCAWSVRPQETQYFGPGTRLLVL.

The genes are TRBV24-1 and TRBJ2-2, with 7 bases that match TRBD2. Looked up from germline, CDR1 is KGHDR and CDR2 is SFDVKD. The CDR3 is 14 residues long. The J segment lost 1 base and the V segment lost 8 bases, leaving 3 bases of the junction unmatched. In DNA form, the CDR3 reads TGTGCCACCAAAACGGGGGGGAACACCGGGGAGCTGTTTTTT. This gives the protein CATKTGGNTGELFF.

The chain employs TRBV27 and TRBJ1-5; no clear D gene. The germline CDR1 and CDR2 sequences are MNHEY and SMNVEV (reference sequence). The CDR3 loop spans 14 amino acids. Trimming left V 3 bases short and J 3 bases short, with 9 bases between. CDR3: CASSFFRDNQPQHF. Written as DNA, the CDR3 is TGTGCCAGCAGTTTTTTCCGGGACAATCAGCCCCAGCATTTT.

This clone was detected once. The chain joins TRBV19 to TRBJ1-2; a weak D match, TRBD1 (5 bases). CDR1 LNHDA and CDR2 SQIVND come from the germline V gene (reference sequence). The CDR3 extends over 13 amino acids. V was cut by 5 bases and J by 4 bases, with 11 bases left in between. The CDR3 sequence: CASSFSGTYGYTF. The DNA for the CDR3 is TGTGCCAGTAGTTTTTCAGGGACCTATGGCTACACCTTC.

The chain is built from TRBV27 and TRBJ1-6; D gene uncertain. CDR3 size: 13 residues. Per the germline V gene, CDR1 is MNHEY and CDR2 is SMNVEV (reference sequence). Between the trimmed V and J ends, which lost 11 bases and 5 bases, there was a span of 13 bases. CDR3 DNA sequence: TGTGCCGCAATAACAGTAGATAATTCACCCCTCCACTTT. Translated, it gives CAAITVDNSPLHF.